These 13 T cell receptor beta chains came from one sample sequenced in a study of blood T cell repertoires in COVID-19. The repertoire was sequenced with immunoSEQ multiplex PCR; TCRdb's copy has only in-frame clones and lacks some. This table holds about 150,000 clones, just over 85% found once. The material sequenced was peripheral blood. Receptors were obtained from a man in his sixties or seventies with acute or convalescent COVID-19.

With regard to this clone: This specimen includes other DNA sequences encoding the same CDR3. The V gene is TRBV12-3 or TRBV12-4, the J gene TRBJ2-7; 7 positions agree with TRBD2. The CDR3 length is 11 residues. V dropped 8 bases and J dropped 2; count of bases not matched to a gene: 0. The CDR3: CASGGAYEQYF. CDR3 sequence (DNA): TGTGCCAGCGGGGGGGCCTACGAGCAGTACTTC.

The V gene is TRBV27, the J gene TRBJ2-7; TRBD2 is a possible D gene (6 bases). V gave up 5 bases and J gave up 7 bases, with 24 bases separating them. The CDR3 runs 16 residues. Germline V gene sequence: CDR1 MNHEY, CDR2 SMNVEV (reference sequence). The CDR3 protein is CASSPLKGLREGEQYF. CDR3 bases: TGTGCCAGCAGTCCGCTCAAGGGACTCCGTGAAGGGGAGCAGTACTTC.

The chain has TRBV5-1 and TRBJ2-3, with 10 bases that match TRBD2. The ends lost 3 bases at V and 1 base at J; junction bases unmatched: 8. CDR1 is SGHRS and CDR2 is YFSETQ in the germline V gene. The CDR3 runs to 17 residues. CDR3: CASSYRSGTSGTDTQYF. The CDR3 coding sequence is TGCGCCAGCAGCTACAGATCCGGGACTAGCGGCACAGATACGCAGTATTTT.

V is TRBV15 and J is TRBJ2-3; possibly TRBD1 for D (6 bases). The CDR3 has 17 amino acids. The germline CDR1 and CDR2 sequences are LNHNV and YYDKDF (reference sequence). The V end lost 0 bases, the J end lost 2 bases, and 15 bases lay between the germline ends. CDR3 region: CATSRDLETGTTDTQYF. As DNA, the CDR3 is TGTGCCACCAGCAGAGATCTCGAGACAGGAACCACAGATACGCAGTATTTT.

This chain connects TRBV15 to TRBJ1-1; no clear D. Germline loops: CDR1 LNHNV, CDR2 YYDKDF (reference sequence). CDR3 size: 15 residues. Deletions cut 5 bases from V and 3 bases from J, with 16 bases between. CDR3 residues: CATSPSVVPYTEAFF. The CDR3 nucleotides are TGTGCCACCAGCCCGTCGGTGGTGCCGTACACTGAAGCTTTCTTT.

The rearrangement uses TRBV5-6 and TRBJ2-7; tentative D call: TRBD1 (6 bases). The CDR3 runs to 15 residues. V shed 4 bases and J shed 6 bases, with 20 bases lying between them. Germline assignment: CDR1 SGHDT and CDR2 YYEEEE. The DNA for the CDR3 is TGTGCCAGCAGCCCCGGTTTACAGGGCCTTGGCGAGCAGTACTTC. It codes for CASSPGLQGLGEQYF.

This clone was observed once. The CDR3 region has the DNA TGTGCCAGCAGCTTGGGGGCTAGCGGGACGACCTTCTACGAGCAGTACTTC. It translates to CASSLGASGTTFYEQYF. V and J are TRBV5-6 and TRBJ2-7, with 9 nucleotides matching TRBD2. Germline CDR1 reads SGHDT; CDR2 reads YYEEEE. After removal of 0 bases from V and 3 bases from J, the junction contained 10 bases not matched to a gene. The CDR3 has 17 amino acids.

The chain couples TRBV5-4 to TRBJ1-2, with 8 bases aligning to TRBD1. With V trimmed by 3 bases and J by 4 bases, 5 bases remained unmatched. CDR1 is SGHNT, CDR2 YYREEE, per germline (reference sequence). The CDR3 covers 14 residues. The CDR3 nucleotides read TGTGCCAGCAGCTCCGGACAGGGCGGCTATGGCTACACCTTC. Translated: CASSSGQGGYGYTF.

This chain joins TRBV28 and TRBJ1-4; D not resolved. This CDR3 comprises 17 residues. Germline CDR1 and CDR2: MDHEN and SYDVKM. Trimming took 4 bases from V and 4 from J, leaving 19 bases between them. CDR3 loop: CASSSPRRIKHNEKLFF. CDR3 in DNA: TGTGCCAGCAGTTCCCCTCGTCGAATTAAGCATAATGAAAAACTGTTTTTT.

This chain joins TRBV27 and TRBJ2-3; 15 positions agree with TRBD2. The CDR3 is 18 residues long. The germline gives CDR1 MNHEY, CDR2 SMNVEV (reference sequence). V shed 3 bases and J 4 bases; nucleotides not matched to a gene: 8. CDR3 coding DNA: TGTGCCAGCAGTTTCCTCCTTGGACTAGCGGGAGGGCCAGATACGCAGTATTTT. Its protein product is CASSFLLGLAGGPDTQYF.

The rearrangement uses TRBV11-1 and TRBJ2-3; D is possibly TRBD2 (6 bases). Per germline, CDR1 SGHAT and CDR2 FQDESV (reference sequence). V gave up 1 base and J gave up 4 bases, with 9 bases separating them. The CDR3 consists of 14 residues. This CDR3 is CASSLGLASDTQYF. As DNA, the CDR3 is TGTGCCAGCAGCTTAGGGCTAGCGTCAGATACGCAGTATTTT. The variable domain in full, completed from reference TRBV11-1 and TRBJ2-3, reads EAEVAQSPRYKITEKSQAVAFWCDPISGHATLYWYRQILGQGPELLVQFQDESVVDDSQLPKDRFSAERLKGVDSTLKIQPAELGDSAMYLCASSLGLASDTQYFGPGTRLTVL.

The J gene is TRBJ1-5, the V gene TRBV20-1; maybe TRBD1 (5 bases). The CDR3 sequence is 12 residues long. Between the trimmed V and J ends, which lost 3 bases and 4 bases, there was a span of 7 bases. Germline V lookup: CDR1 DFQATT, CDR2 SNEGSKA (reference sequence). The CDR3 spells CSASRGNQPQHF. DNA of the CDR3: TGCAGTGCTAGTAGGGGTAATCAGCCCCAGCATTTT.

The DNA for the CDR3 is TGTGCCAGCAGCCTGGGACTAGCGGGAGTGGCCGGGGAGCTGTTTTTT. It translates to CASSLGLAGVAGELFF. The J gene is TRBJ2-2, the V gene TRBV3-1 (or the pseudogene TRBV3-2); 14 bases fit TRBD2. Germline CDR1 LGHDT, CDR2 YNNKEL (reference sequence). The CDR3 consists of 16 residues. Trimming cost V 4 bases and J 6 bases; bases outside gene matches: 4.